This T cell receptor (beta chain) was captured by sequencing in a study of shared clonotypes between healthy human individuals. Study information: Donors had three CD4 naive, three CD4 memory, two CD8 naive and one CD8 memory plate apiece.

Trimming shortened V by 1 base and J by 0 bases, and 6 bases separated the two germline ends. The CDR3 is 14 amino acids. The germline V gene encodes CDR1 SGHTA and CDR2 FQGNSA. Note on this clone: Antigen unknown.

Deep was the level at which the assay was run. The repertoire was sequenced with immunoSEQ multiplex PCR; TCRdb's copy has only in-frame clones and lacks some. The data contain more than 2,000,000 clones, over 90% of them singletons. Study-level findings and limits: Rarefaction curves obtained for sorted subsets showed sequencing incomplete despite large depth. The four-donor shared clonotypes exceeded non-shared clonotypes in generation probability, with non-shared ones scoring lower.

The rearrangement links TRBV7-2 to TRBJ2-5; no clear D gene. Sequenced material: naive CD4+ T cells from PBMCs. Subset described: CD45RA+ positively selected. The sequence was collected from a young man in good health. Some clones in this sample may be carry-over from other donors' samples. CDR3 region: CASSLVHYQETQYF. As DNA, the CDR3 is TGTGCCAGCAGCTTAGTACACTACCAAGAGACCCAGTACTTC. The full variable domain, in which reference TRBV7-2 and TRBJ2-5 provide the parts outside the CDR3, is GAGVSQSPSNKVTEKGKDVELRCDPISGHTALYWYRQSLGQGLEFLIYFQGNSAPDKSGLPSDRFSAERTGGSVSTLTIQRTQQEDSAVYLCASSLVHYQETQYFGPGTRLLVL.